The 8 T cell receptor beta chains in this list originate from one sample, sequenced in a study of T cells in Graves' hyperthyroidism and ophthalmopathy. TCR beta CDR3 region amplification was performed from RNA transcripts. During a first-round RT-PCR of the TCR CDR3, the HTBI primer set was used. Using its own MiXCR run on the multiplex PCR reads, TCRdb lists one record per CDR3 protein. The profile covers approximately 370,000 distinct CDR3 sequences, with around 14% appearing a single time and over 25% taken by the ten largest. Sequenced: blood. These receptors were collected from a woman in her thirties with Graves' hyperthyroidism.

The chain has TRBV5-8 and TRBJ1-1; no definite D call. The length of the CDR3 is 15 residues. Germline V gene lookup returns CDR1 SGHTS and CDR2 YDEGEE. V was pared by 7 bases and J by 4 bases, with 20 bases between. The CDR3 region has the DNA TGTGCCAGCTCCCTCCGATCTGGGCCGAGCACTGAAGCTTTCTTT. The encoded protein is CASSLRSGPSTEAFF.

This clonotype was counted only a few times. A much bigger clone sits one base away, suggesting this may be a read error. The chain carries TRBV3-1 and TRBJ2-1, with D hard to call. The tail of the sequence fits TRBJ2-7 better, so the J call may be wrong. Germline assignment: CDR1 LGHDT and CDR2 YNNKEL (reference sequence). The CDR3 runs to 15 residues. The CDR3 nucleotides are TGTGCCAGCAGCCAAAGGCCTACCTCCTACAATGAGCAGTACTTC. Protein product: CASSQRPTSYNEQYF.

This clonotype was seen many times. The rearrangement uses TRBV3-1 and TRBJ2-5; the D is unclear. The V end was cut by 1 base, the J end by 5 bases, with 8 bases between. The CDR3 is 13 residues long. Germline V lookup: CDR1 LGHDT, CDR2 YNNKEL (reference sequence). Here the CDR3 reads CASSQGLPETQYF. As DNA, the CDR3 is TGTGCCAGCAGCCAAGGCCTGCCGGAGACCCAGTACTTC.

This clonotype was detected ten times or more. V usage is TRBV5-5 and J usage is TRBJ2-1; D unresolved. CDR3 length equals 14 residues. Germline CDR1 SGHKS, CDR2 YYEKEE (reference sequence). Trimming left V 4 bases short and J 9 bases short, with 17 bases between. Written as DNA, the CDR3 is TGTGCCAGCAGCCGACTTGCCACGGTTCCTGAGCAGTTCTTC. Translated, it gives CASSRLATVPEQFF.

This clonotype was observed at least ten times. This chain uses TRBV18 with TRBJ2-1; 9 nucleotides agree with TRBD1. The V gene's germline CDR1 is KGHSH and CDR2 LQKENI. This CDR3 comprises 14 residues. The ends lost 3 bases at V and 5 bases at J; junction bases unmatched: 2. DNA of the CDR3: TGTGCCAGCTCACCGGGACAGGGAAACAATGAGCAGTTCTTC. This encodes CASSPGQGNNEQFF.

The rearrangement uses TRBV24-1 and TRBJ2-7, with 12 bases lining up with TRBD2. Germline CDR1 is KGHDR and CDR2 is SFDVKD. The CDR3 has 17 amino acids. Trimming at V came to 8 bases and at J to 2 bases, leaving 12 bases not matched to a gene. This CDR3 is CATTHYWTSGETYEQYF. CDR3 DNA sequence: TGTGCCACCACCCACTATTGGACTAGCGGGGAAACCTACGAGCAGTACTTC.

This clonotype was observed once. The chain couples TRBV19 to TRBJ2-7; the match to TRBD1 covers 8 bases. After removal of 9 bases from V and 1 base from J, the junction contained 8 bases not matched to a gene. CDR1 and CDR2 from the germline V gene are LNHDA and SQIVND (reference sequence). This CDR3 is 14 amino acids long. The DNA of the CDR3 is TGTGCCAGCAACGACAGGGGACGGTCCTACGAGCAGTACTTC. This encodes CASNDRGRSYEQYF.

V is TRBV19 and J is TRBJ1-5; D possibly corresponds to TRBD1 (6 bases). The CDR3 spans 14 residues. Trimming stripped 7 bases from V and 4 bases from J, with 14 bases between. In germline, CDR1 is LNHDA, CDR2 SQIVND (reference sequence). CDR3 sequence reads: CASTHCGQNQPQHF. The DNA for the CDR3 is TGTGCCAGTACTCATTGTGGACAGAATCAGCCCCAGCATTTT.